Following are 5 T cell receptor beta chains from one sample sequenced in a study of blood T cells in healthy people across ages. Alongside a J-beta primer mix, a sample-barcoded 5' primer served in a second PCR lasting about 7 to 11 cycles. TCRdb itself ran the 5' RACE reads through MiXCR, one entry per CDR3 protein. Of roughly 500,000 distinct CDR3 sequences listed, 24% are singletons. This sample also appeared in a second study, on T cells of mothers and their children.

Sequencing input: blood. The receptors originated from a boy between 10 and 17 years old in good health.

This clonotype was counted a few times. At one boundary the junction diverges from the germline segment, which might be a read error. This chain's CDR3 is CACSRGDSEKLFF. CDR3 coding DNA: TGTGCCTGCTCACGCGGGGACAGCGAAAAACTGTTTTTT. This chain uses TRBV18 with TRBJ1-4; TRBD1 aligns across 7 bases. Germline CDR1 is KGHSH and CDR2 is LQKENI. The CDR3 runs to 13 residues. Looking up the rest from reference TRBV18 and TRBJ1-4 gives the full variable domain: NAGVMQNPRHLVRRRGQEARLRCSPMKGHSHVYWYRQLPEEGLKFMVYLQKENIIDESGMPKERFSAEFPKEGPSILRIQQVVRGDSAAYFCACSRGDSEKLFFGSGTQLSVL.

The chain combines TRBV11-2 with TRBJ2-2; D is ambiguous. The CDR3 has 12 residues. Looked up from germline, CDR1 is SGHAT and CDR2 is FQNNGV. The V end lost 1 base, the J end lost 13 bases, and 10 bases lay between the germline ends. The CDR3 DNA reads as TGTGCCAGCAGCTTAGGGGCAAAAGGGCTGTTTTTT. Amino acids: CASSLGAKGLFF.

The chain recombines TRBV5-8 with TRBJ2-5, with 8 bases matching TRBD2. The J call may be faulty, since TRBJ2-1 better matches the DNA end. The length of the CDR3 is 18 residues. Germline V lookup: CDR1 SGHTS, CDR2 YDEGEE. The CDR3 here is CASSLVSGTRSSGNEQFF. The CDR3 nucleotides are TGTGCCAGCAGCTTGGTCTCCGGGACTAGGAGTTCGGGCAATGAGCAGTTCTTC.

This sequence joins TRBV28 and TRBJ1-6; D gene uncertain. The CDR3 has 16 amino acids. CDR1 and CDR2 (germline): MDHEN, SYDVKM. Trimming pared 3 bases from V and 0 bases from J, leaving 9 bases between. The CDR3 spells CASSFGVSSYNSPLHF. The CDR3 DNA reads as TGTGCCAGCAGTTTCGGGGTTAGCTCCTATAATTCACCCCTCCACTTT.

The V gene is TRBV20-1, the J gene TRBJ2-7; unclear D gene. The CDR3 length is 10 residues. Germline V gene lookup returns CDR1 DFQATT and CDR2 SNEGSKA (reference sequence). In nucleotides, the CDR3 is TGCAGCCTTGGGCCGGGCGAGCAGTACTTC. This gives the protein CSLGPGEQYF.